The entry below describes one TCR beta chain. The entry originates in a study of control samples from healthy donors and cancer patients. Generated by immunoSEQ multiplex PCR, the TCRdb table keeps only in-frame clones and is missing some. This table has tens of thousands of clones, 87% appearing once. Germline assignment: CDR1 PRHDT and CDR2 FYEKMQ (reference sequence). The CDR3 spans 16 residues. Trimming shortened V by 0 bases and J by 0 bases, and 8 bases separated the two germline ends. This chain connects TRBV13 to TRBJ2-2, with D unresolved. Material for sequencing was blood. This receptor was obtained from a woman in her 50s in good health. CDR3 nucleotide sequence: TGTGCCAGCAGCTTAGGTTCCGGAGCGAACACCGGGGAGCTGTTTTTT. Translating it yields CASSLGSGANTGELFF.